A single T cell receptor beta chain is shown here with its context. Trimming removed 0 bases from V and 3 bases from J, with 13 bases in between. Germline CDR1 reads SGHKS; CDR2 reads YYEKEE (reference sequence). The CDR3 spans 15 residues. Clones were read by immunoSEQ multiplex PCR, and TCRdb kept only the in-frame ones, dropping some. The repertoire holds 15,000 or so clones, with more than 65% as singletons. The data were taken from a study of somatic mutations in cytotoxic T cells in rheumatoid arthritis. Whole-study context: Purity of nearly 100% was reached when some V beta antibody-stained T-cell populations were flow-sorted, including V beta1+ cells sequenced for TCRB.

V and J are TRBV5-5 and TRBJ2-7; D not resolved. Sequences were obtained from CD8+ T cells sorted from blood. This clonotype was sampled from an adult with rheumatoid arthritis. CDR3 protein: CASSLVSGGGYEQYF. CDR3 in DNA: TGTGCCAGCAGCTTGGTTTCAGGCGGTGGCTACGAGCAGTACTTC.